This TCR beta chain was sequenced during a study of vaccination and CD4 T cells after COVID-19. Background on the study: The post-COVID samples were taken a median approximately 100 days after diagnosis, anywhere from 35 to 161.

This clonotype was detected a few times. Its antigen is not identified. This CDR3 is 15 amino acids long. V lost 6 bases, J lost 0 bases, and 7 bases stayed unmatched. CDR1 and CDR2 from the germline V gene are KGHSH and LQKENI. Noted treatment: roughly 10-day PBMC culture with coronavirus spike peptide pools or control peptides (ViraFEST assay). March to December 2020 was the span of positive PCR dates, which predated US Alpha, Beta and Delta variants. Negative selection separated CD4+ T cells from approximately ten-day cultures. Findings and caveats of the study: The great majority, 304 of 307 vaccine-specific clones, proved spike mono-reactive in convalescent patients.

With the Oncomine TCR Beta short-read assay, DNA from cultured CD4+ T cells was sequenced. TCRdb reanalysed the PCR reads using MiXCR and keeps one entry per CDR3 protein. The repertoire holds 11,000 to 15,000 distinct CDR3 sequences, with almost 40% as singletons. The receptor comes from a human donor who had recovered from COVID-19. The chain uses TRBV18 and TRBJ1-1, with TRBD1 matching 7 bases. Sequencing was done on a sample of CD4+ T cells from blood, cultured in vitro. The CDR3, as DNA: TGTGCCAGCTCTGACAGGGTTAAAATGAACACTGAAGCTTTCTTT. It encodes CASSDRVKMNTEAFF.